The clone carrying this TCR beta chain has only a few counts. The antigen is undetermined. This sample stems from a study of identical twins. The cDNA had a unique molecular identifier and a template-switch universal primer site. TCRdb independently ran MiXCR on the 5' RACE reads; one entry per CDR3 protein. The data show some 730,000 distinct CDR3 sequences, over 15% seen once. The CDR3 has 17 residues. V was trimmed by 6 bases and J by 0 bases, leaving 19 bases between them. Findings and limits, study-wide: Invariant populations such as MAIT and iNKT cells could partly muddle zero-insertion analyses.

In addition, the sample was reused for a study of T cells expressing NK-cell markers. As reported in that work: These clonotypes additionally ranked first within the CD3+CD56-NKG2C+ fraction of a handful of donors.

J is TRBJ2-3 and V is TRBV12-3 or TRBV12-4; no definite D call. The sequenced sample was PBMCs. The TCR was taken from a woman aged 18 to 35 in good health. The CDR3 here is CASRYLRSLPSTDTQYF. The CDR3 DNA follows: TGTGCCAGCAGATATTTAAGATCACTTCCTAGCACAGATACGCAGTATTTT.